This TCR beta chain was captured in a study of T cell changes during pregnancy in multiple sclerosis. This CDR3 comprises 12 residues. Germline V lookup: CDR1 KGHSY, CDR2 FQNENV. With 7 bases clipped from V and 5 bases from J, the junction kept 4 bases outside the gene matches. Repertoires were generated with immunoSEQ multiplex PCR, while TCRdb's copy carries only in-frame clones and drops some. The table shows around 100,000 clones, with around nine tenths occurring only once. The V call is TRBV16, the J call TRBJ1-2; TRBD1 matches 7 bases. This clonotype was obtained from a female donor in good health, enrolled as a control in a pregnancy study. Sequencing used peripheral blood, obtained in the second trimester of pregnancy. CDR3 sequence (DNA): TGTGCCAGCACACAGGGGCGGTATGGCTACACCTTC. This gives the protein CASTQGRYGYTF.